What follows are 25 T cell receptor beta chains derived from one specimen sequenced in a study of Ad26.COV2.S vaccination and SARS-CoV-2 variants. Using immunoSEQ multiplex PCR, the repertoire was profiled, and TCRdb retains in-frame clones only, with some absent. Here the sample spans approximately 280,000 clones, about 87% being singletons. Treatment denoted: 15 to 20 received Ad26.COV2.S at low or high dose, single or two shots; about 5 received placebo; per-sample allocation not given. At day 63 after the first vaccine or placebo injection, samples were drawn. Specimen: peripheral blood, collected in a trial of Ad26.COV2.S vaccine versus placebo. The receptors here all came from a person aged 18-65 years who received the Ad26.COV2.S COVID-19 vaccine or a placebo.

The gene calls are TRBV2 and TRBJ2-1, with a weak D call TRBD2 (6 bases). The germline V gene has CDR1 SNHLY and CDR2 FYNNEI. This CDR3 has 16 amino acids. V was shortened by 2 bases and J by 2 bases, with 13 bases between the two germline ends. CDR3 amino acids: CASSERGGVAYNEQFF. The DNA of the CDR3 is TGTGCCAGCAGTGAAAGAGGCGGGGTAGCCTACAATGAGCAGTTCTTC.

V usage is TRBV15 and J usage is TRBJ1-5, with D maybe TRBD1 (6 bases). Trimming removed 4 bases at V and 0 bases at J, with 16 bases between. Per the germline V gene, CDR1 is LNHNV and CDR2 is YYDKDF (reference sequence). CDR3 length: 17 amino acids. The CDR3 DNA sequence: TGTGCCACCAGCAAAGACAGGAGCCGATATAGCAATCAGCCCCAGCATTTT. This codes for CATSKDRSRYSNQPQHF. Drawing the rest from reference TRBV15 and TRBJ1-5, the complete variable domain is DAMVIQNPRYQVTQFGKPVTLSCSQTLNHNVMYWYQQKSSQAPKLLFHYYDKDFNNEADTPDNFQSRRPNTSFCFLDIRSPGLGDTAMYLCATSKDRSRYSNQPQHFGDGTRLSIL.

This chain connects TRBV6-2 or TRBV6-3 to TRBJ1-6; no clear D. This CDR3 region has 17 residues. The V end was cut by 5 bases, the J end by 0 bases, with 14 bases between. Germline assignment: CDR1 MNHEY and CDR2 SVGEGT. The CDR3 nucleotides are TGTGCCAGCAGTACCCTGGACCTCAGCTCCTATAATTCACCCCTCCACTTT. It specifies CASSTLDLSSYNSPLHF.

The chain recombines TRBV3-1 (or the pseudogene TRBV3-2) with TRBJ2-1, with D tentatively TRBD1 (6 bases). The V gene lost 4 bases and the J gene lost 4 bases, with 14 bases spanning the gap. This CDR3 is 15 amino acids long. Germline-derived CDR1 and CDR2 are LGHDT and YNNKEL (reference sequence). The CDR3 here is CASSPPGQNYNEQFF. The CDR3 DNA is TGTGCCAGCAGCCCTCCGGGACAAAATTACAATGAGCAGTTCTTC.

The chain is built from TRBV7-6 and TRBJ1-6, with D maybe TRBD1 (6 bases). Germline V gene data show CDR1 as SGHVS and CDR2 as FNYEAQ. The CDR3 totals 18 residues. Trimming pared 0 bases from V and 5 bases from J, leaving 17 bases between. The CDR3 bases are TGTGCCAGCAGCTTAGCTCTAGGTTCGGGGGCCAATAATTCACCCCTCCACTTT. Amino acid sequence: CASSLALGSGANNSPLHF.

For this clone: Within the sample, other DNA sequences also encode this same CDR3. The J gene is TRBJ1-1, the V gene TRBV27, with TRBD1 matching over 10 bases. The V gene's germline CDR1 is MNHEY and CDR2 SMNVEV (reference sequence). V gave up 6 bases and J gave up 3 bases; unmatched junction bases: 1. The CDR3 is 13 amino acids. CDR3 region: CASRGQGYTEAFF. Here the CDR3 DNA reads TGTGCCAGCAGGGGACAGGGGTACACTGAAGCTTTCTTT.

The chain recombines TRBV4-2 with TRBJ2-7; 11 nucleotides agree with TRBD2. The germline V gene encodes CDR1 LGHNA and CDR2 YNFKEQ. The CDR3 covers 15 residues. With 0 bases clipped from V and 4 bases from J, the junction kept 2 bases outside the gene matches. The CDR3 reads CASSQETSGGYEQYF. CDR3 DNA: TGTGCCAGCAGCCAAGAAACTAGCGGGGGTTACGAGCAGTACTTC.

The chain employs TRBV2 and TRBJ2-1; D unclear. The germline V and J ends were trimmed by 2 bases and 0 bases, with 14 bases remaining between them. Germline V gene sequence: CDR1 SNHLY, CDR2 FYNNEI. This CDR3 spans 17 amino acids. The CDR3 DNA reads TGTGCCAGCAGTGAACAAGAGGCGTTCATCTCCTACAATGAGCAGTTCTTC. Translating it yields CASSEQEAFISYNEQFF.

V usage is TRBV27 and J usage is TRBJ1-2; 7 positions agree with TRBD1. The CDR3 runs 15 residues. In germline, CDR1 is MNHEY, CDR2 SMNVEV (reference sequence). The ends lost 4 bases at V and 6 bases at J; junction bases unmatched: 11. In nucleotides, the CDR3 is TGTGCCAGCAGTTCCGCCCGCCGGGACAGCCATGGCTACACCTTC. Translating it yields CASSSARRDSHGYTF.

The rearrangement joins TRBV7-8 to TRBJ1-4; no clear D. Trimming took off 2 bases at V and 5 bases at J, with 15 bases between the two ends. Germline V gives CDR1 SGHVS, CDR2 FQNEAQ. The CDR3 sequence is 16 residues long. The CDR3: CASSLFTGSQNEKLFF. Here the CDR3 DNA reads TGTGCCAGCAGCTTATTTACGGGATCTCAAAATGAAAAACTGTTTTTT.

This rearrangement joins TRBV27 to TRBJ2-3, with unresolved D. CDR3 size: 13 residues. CDR1 and CDR2 from the germline V gene are MNHEY and SMNVEV (reference sequence). V was shortened by 1 base and J by 4 bases, with 6 bases between the two germline ends. CDR3 sequence (DNA): TGTGCCAGCAGTTTATGGTTGTCAGATACGCAGTATTTT. It codes for CASSLWLSDTQYF.

This chain uses TRBV19 with TRBJ2-1; 10 bases agree with TRBD2. After removal of 0 bases from V and 9 bases from J, the junction contained 17 bases not matched to a gene. Germline CDR1 and CDR2: LNHDA and SQIVND (reference sequence). CDR3 length: 19 residues. CDR3 sequence (DNA): TGTGCCAGTAGTATAGATGCTAGCGGGAGACCCGGGGCCATCGGTGAGCAGTTCTTC. Its protein product is CASSIDASGRPGAIGEQFF.

This chain uses TRBV19 with TRBJ1-1; D call uncertain. CDR3 length: 15 residues. V lost 2 bases and J 4 bases, leaving 14 bases between the germline ends. Germline V gives CDR1 LNHDA, CDR2 SQIVND (reference sequence). The CDR3 reads CASSIPREGSTEAFF. The CDR3 DNA sequence: TGTGCCAGTAGTATACCCCGAGAGGGCAGCACTGAAGCTTTCTTT. The complete variable domain, with remaining parts taken from reference TRBV19 and TRBJ1-1, reads DGGITQSPKYLFRKEGQNVTLSCEQNLNHDAMYWYRQDPGQGLRLIYYSQIVNDFQKGDIAEGYSVSREKKESFPLTVTSAQKNPTAFYLCASSIPREGSTEAFFGQGTRLTVV.

The rearrangement joins TRBV20-1 to TRBJ1-6; D is undetermined. Germline values: CDR1 DFQATT, CDR2 SNEGSKA (reference sequence). V lost 0 bases and J 14 bases, leaving 8 bases between the germline ends. The CDR3 has 11 amino acids. The CDR3 loop reads CSARDPPTLHF. In DNA, the CDR3 is TGCAGTGCTAGAGATCCCCCCACCCTCCACTTT.

This sequence joins TRBV5-6 and TRBJ2-7, with 9 bases lining up with TRBD1. This CDR3 region has 15 residues. CDR1 SGHDT and CDR2 YYEEEE come from the germline V gene. V was pared by 4 bases and J by 2 bases, with 7 bases of the junction left unmatched. The CDR3 reads CASSTRDRVTYEQYF. The CDR3 nucleotides are TGTGCCAGCAGCACCCGGGACAGGGTAACCTACGAGCAGTACTTC.

This clone was seen only once. The chain uses TRBV7-6 and TRBJ1-4, with D perhaps TRBD1 (6 bases). Trimming cost V 5 bases and J 5 bases, with 9 bases left between them. The CDR3 sequence is 13 residues long. CDR1 and CDR2 from the germline V gene are SGHVS and FNYEAQ. The CDR3 sequence is CASSPQGNEKLFF. The CDR3 DNA follows: TGTGCCAGCAGCCCCCAGGGGAATGAAAAACTGTTTTTT.

In DNA, the CDR3 is TGTGCCTGGGAGTGGGGAGGTGGAAACACCATATATTTT. Protein product: CAWEWGGGNTIYF. V usage is TRBV30 and J usage is TRBJ1-3, with D uncertain. Germline V gene lookup returns CDR1 GTSNPN and CDR2 SVGIG (reference sequence). Trimming stripped 5 bases from V and 3 bases from J, with 11 bases between. CDR3 size: 13 residues.

This chain links TRBV4-1 with TRBJ2-6; D uncertain. This CDR3 region has 16 residues. V dropped 2 bases and J dropped 1 base, with 9 bases sitting between them. Germline V CDR1 and CDR2: MGHRA, YSYEKL. CDR3 protein: CASSQRAVSGANVLTF. CDR3 bases: TGCGCCAGCAGCCAAAGGGCCGTATCTGGGGCCAACGTCCTGACTTTC.

The rearrangement joins TRBV19 to TRBJ1-2; D is uncertain. V was cut by 0 bases and J by 4 bases, with 12 bases left in between. The CDR3 length is 15 residues. The germline V gene encodes CDR1 LNHDA and CDR2 SQIVND (reference sequence). CDR3 protein: CASSIDGFSGYGYTF. DNA of the CDR3: TGTGCCAGTAGTATAGATGGGTTTTCGGGCTATGGCTACACCTTC.

The J gene is TRBJ2-7, the V gene TRBV7-2; D unresolved. The CDR3 covers 11 residues. V lost 2 bases to trimming and J lost 4 bases, with 3 bases between them. Germline CDR1 SGHTA, CDR2 FQGNSA. The CDR3 protein is CASSLKYEQYF. The CDR3 DNA is TGTGCCAGCAGCTTAAAATACGAGCAGTACTTC.

This clone is a singleton in its sample. This chain connects TRBV5-1 to TRBJ2-2; D is possibly TRBD1 (6 bases). V was shortened by 0 bases and J by 5 bases, with 8 bases between the two germline ends. The CDR3 runs to 14 residues. Germline CDR1 is SGHRS and CDR2 is YFSETQ. CDR3 residues: CASSLARGTGELFF. The CDR3 DNA sequence: TGCGCCAGCAGCTTGGCCAGGGGTACCGGGGAGCTGTTTTTT.

In regard to this clone: The germline gene is not matched at one end of the junction; a read error may be the cause. The chain couples TRBV7-7 to TRBJ2-1; 10 nucleotides agree with TRBD2. The CDR3 extends over 15 amino acids. Looked up from germline, CDR1 is SSHAT and CDR2 is FNYEAQ (reference sequence). CDR3 sequence reads: CASSRAGGPANEQFF. In DNA form, the CDR3 reads TGTGCTAGCAGCCGAGCGGGGGGGCCTGCCAATGAGCAGTTCTTC.

The V gene is TRBV4-1, the J gene TRBJ2-1, with 8 bases lining up with TRBD2. Germline V lookup: CDR1 MGHRA, CDR2 YSYEKL. This CDR3 region has 12 residues. After removal of 3 bases from V and 16 bases from J, the junction contained 8 bases not matched to a gene. CDR3: CASSQGISGKFF. The DNA for the CDR3 is TGCGCCAGCAGCCAGGGGATTAGCGGGAAATTCTTC.

The CDR3 reads CASSSLAGGGYNEQFF. CDR3 nucleotide sequence: TGTGCCAGCAGTTCCCTGGCGGGAGGTGGCTACAATGAGCAGTTCTTC. V and J are TRBV6-5 and TRBJ2-1, with 8 bases lining up with TRBD2. Per germline, CDR1 MNHEY and CDR2 SVGAGI. V lost 4 bases to trimming and J lost 3 bases; unmatched junction nucleotides: 8. CDR3 length: 16 amino acids.

This chain connects TRBV10-2 to TRBJ1-1; D uncertain. V was pared by 3 bases and J by 1 base, with 9 bases between. Germline assignment: CDR1 WSHSY and CDR2 SAAADI. There are 14 residues in the CDR3. CDR3: CASSEGGRNTEAFF. The DNA of the CDR3 is TGCGCCAGCAGTGAAGGTGGGAGGAACACTGAAGCTTTCTTT.